This is a list of T cell receptor beta chains from one sample in a study of T cells in localized non-small cell lung cancer. The table came from immunoSEQ multiplex PCR; TCRdb's copy has only in-frame clones and leaves some out. The table records about 4,000 clones, approximately 40% of them present only once. The sample in question was lung tumor tissue, obtained before any cancer treatment. The receptors derive from a woman aged 40 to 75 with stage I lung adenocarcinoma. Both conserved end residues are trimmed from each CDR3. Fields, in order: CDR3 length, clone size, V gene, CDR3 protein. Clone size is given for some rows only: seen once, a few or many times, or a class if the clone is expanded.

length: 10
size: -
V: TRBV19
CDR3: ASMGSYNEQF

length: 14
size: once
V: TRBV28
CDR3: ASSTLGTVSYNEQF

length: 12
size: -
V: TRBV5-1
CDR3: ASSQRQDTDTQY

length: 12
size: -
V: TRBV18
CDR3: ASSPSGSSYEQY

length: 10
size: -
V: TRBV29-1
CDR3: SVRDTYQPQH

length: 13
size: -
V: TRBV11-3
CDR3: ASSLVGNSNQPQH

length: 12
size: -
V: TRBV30
CDR3: AFIPRGINEKLF

length: 12
size: -
V: TRBV30
CDR3: AWSAPRLGETQY

length: 10
size: -
V: TRBV6-4
CDR3: ASSDRADGYT

length: 12
size: -
V: TRBV30
CDR3: AWSKGSSTDTQY

length: 12
size: -
V: TRBV19
CDR3: ASSPLVTNTEAF

length: 11
size: -
V: TRBV28
CDR3: ASRSVRSYEQY

length: 11
size: -
V: TRBV28
CDR3: ASRQGSTDTQY

length: 11
size: few
V: TRBV28
CDR3: ASRTASVNEQF

length: 14
size: -
V: TRBV19
CDR3: ASQKGGGIQNTEAF

length: 12
size: -
V: TRBV30
CDR3: AWSAARTTDTQY

length: 13
size: -
V: TRBV18
CDR3: ASSAVGTQLYEQY

length: 13
size: once
V: TRBV18
CDR3: ASSPGLAGKETQY